This T cell receptor beta chain was sequenced during a study of T cell changes during pregnancy in multiple sclerosis. Method: immunoSEQ multiplex PCR; TCRdb's copy keeps in-frame clones and lacks some. The data show about 53,000 clones, nearly 90% seen once. The trim removed 5 bases at V and 3 bases at J, leaving 8 bases unmatched. CDR3 length: 15 residues. Germline V gives CDR1 LNHDA, CDR2 SQIVND (reference sequence). This receptor was taken from a female donor in good health, enrolled as a control in a pregnancy study. The chain has TRBV19 and TRBJ2-5; TRBD2 matches 8 bases. Sequenced material: peripheral blood, taken after pregnancy. Here the CDR3 DNA reads TGTGCCAGTAGTCGCGGGAGGACCCCGGAAGAGACCCAGTACTTC. Amino acid sequence: CASSRGRTPEETQYF. Using reference TRBV19 and TRBJ2-5 for the parts outside the CDR3, the full variable domain is DGGITQSPKYLFRKEGQNVTLSCEQNLNHDAMYWYRQDPGQGLRLIYYSQIVNDFQKGDIAEGYSVSREKKESFPLTVTSAQKNPTAFYLCASSRGRTPEETQYFGPGTRLLVL.